The present T cell receptor (beta chain) was sequenced within a study of blood T cells in healthy people across ages. The count of this clonotype is one. Antigen: not known. Study-wide points: Across the age range, TCR beta diversity per million T cells fell in a roughly linear way.

Next came a second PCR, run for about 7 to 12 cycles, which used a sample-barcoded 5' primer along with a J-beta primer mix. A single record per CDR3 protein comes from TCRdb applying MiXCR to the 5' RACE reads. The top ten clones hold roughly 22% of a sample with about 800,000 distinct CDR3 sequences, 58% of them seen once. The sequenced material came from blood. This TCR came from a man aged 30-40 years in good health.

The chain's CDR3 is CASSLETGDTEAFF. In nucleotides, the CDR3 is TGTGCCAGCAGTTTAGAGACAGGGGACACTGAAGCTTTCTTT. The chain joins TRBV12-3 or TRBV12-4 to TRBJ1-1; 8 bases fit TRBD1. This CDR3 is 14 amino acids long. The V and J ends lost 1 base and 3 bases, in that order; junction bases with no gene match: 1.